Listed below are T cell receptor beta chains from one sample, sequenced in a study of T cells in Graves' hyperthyroidism and ophthalmopathy. TCRdb fed the multiplex PCR reads into MiXCR, producing one record per CDR3 protein. In the table there are fewer than 600,000 distinct CDR3 sequences, 12% to 15% of which are singletons. Sequences were obtained from blood. These receptors were taken from a woman aged 40 to 49 with Graves' hyperthyroidism. CDR3s include the opening cysteine and the closing phenylalanine or tryptophan. The D gene is left open where the match is weak. The size field is filled for only some rows; it gives once, few, many or a size class.

clone_size j_call d_call v_call cdr3_aa cdr3_nt
- TRBJ2-4 TRBD1 TRBV5-1 CASRETTGGLNIQYF TGCGCCAGCAGGGAAACGACAGGGGGTCTAAACATTCAGTACTTC
- TRBJ1-5 - TRBV12-5 CASGNTGSQHF TGTGCTAGTGGAAACACAGGGTCCCAGCATTTT
many TRBJ2-7 - TRBV7-3 CASSPGGTGIVEQYF TGTGCCAGCAGCCCGGGGGGGACAGGAATTGTCGAGCAGTACTTC
many TRBJ2-7 - TRBV3-1 CASSQGGESHEQYF TGTGCCAGCAGCCAAGGTGGAGAATCCCACGAGCAGTACTTC
many TRBJ2-3 - TRBV13 CASSSGAYVHEQYF TGTGCCAGCAGCTCCGGGGCCTACGTACATGAGCAGTATTTT
many TRBJ1-1 - TRBV5-1 CASSLYPGNTEAFF TGCGCCAGCAGCTTGTACCCCGGGAACACTGAAGCTTTCTTT
- TRBJ2-1 TRBD2 TRBV7-6 CASSGGGFLDEQFF TGTGCCAGCAGCGGGGGGGGTTTCTTAGATGAGCAGTTCTTC
many TRBJ2-3 - TRBV20-1 CSARGLLVTDTQYF TGCAGTGCTAGAGGTCTACTCGTCACAGATACGCAGTATTTT
many TRBJ2-7 TRBD1 TRBV6-1 CASSPWTGRMVEQYF TGTGCCAGCAGTCCCTGGACAGGGAGAATGGTCGAGCAGTACTTC
- TRBJ1-1 - TRBV9 CASRLLRAMNTEAFF TGTGCCAGCAGGTTACTTAGAGCAATGAACACTGAAGCTTTCTTT
many TRBJ2-1 TRBD2 TRBV7-8 CASSLVAGAGSYNEQFF TGTGCCAGCAGCTTAGTAGCGGGGGCTGGCTCCTACAATGAGCAGTTCTTC
- TRBJ2-1 - TRBV19 CASSWQGRYNEQFF TGTGCCAGTAGTTGGCAGGGGAGGTACAATGAGCAGTTCTTC
many TRBJ1-2 - TRBV12-3/TRBV12-4 CASSFSGNGYTF TGTGCCAGCAGTTTCTCCGGGAATGGCTACACCTTC
- TRBJ2-5 TRBD1 TRBV20-1 CSVRTGGAETQYF TGCAGTGTTCGTACAGGGGGCGCGGAGACCCAGTACTTC
many TRBJ2-7 TRBD2 TRBV12-3/TRBV12-4 CASSQTSGTYEQYF TGTGCCAGCAGTCAGACTAGCGGGACCTACGAGCAGTACTTC
- TRBJ1-5 - TRBV15 CATSSVQKNQPQHF TGTGCCACCAGCAGCGTTCAGAAAAATCAGCCCCAGCATTTT
few TRBJ2-7 TRBD2 TRBV27 CASSAGTRLNEQYF TGTGCCAGCAGTGCCGGGACTAGACTAAACGAGCAGTACTTC
many TRBJ2-1 - TRBV28 CASSPRGRGSYNEQFF TGTGCCAGCAGTCCTAGGGGGAGAGGCTCCTACAATGAGCAGTTCTTC
- TRBJ1-1 TRBD1 TRBV6-1 CASSSDRGLGSTEAFF TGTGCCAGCAGTAGCGACAGGGGGCTAGGGAGCACTGAAGCTTTCTTT
few TRBJ2-1 TRBD2 TRBV6-1 CASSYLLAGGERNEQFF TGTGCCAGCAGTTATTTACTAGCGGGTGGGGAGCGTAATGAGCAGTTCTTC